This passage covers 27 T cell receptor beta chains from one sample sequenced in a study of T cell responses to AZD1222 COVID-19 vaccine. Assay: immunoSEQ multiplex PCR; the TCRdb copy retains only in-frame clones and omits some. The sample holds 65,000 to 70,000 clones, roughly 83% seen once. The material sequenced was peripheral blood, taken 28 days after the second AZD1222 dose. The receptors shown here come from an adult who received the AZD1222 COVID-19 vaccine.

This clone was counted only a few times. The chain combines TRBV6-4 with TRBJ1-4; D is unresolved. Deletions cut 3 bases from V and 0 bases from J, with 8 bases between. The V gene's germline CDR1 is MRHNA and CDR2 SNTAGT. The CDR3 runs 15 residues. CDR3 region: CASSEKAATNEKLFF. In DNA, the CDR3 is TGTGCCAGCAGTGAGAAGGCCGCAACTAATGAAAAACTGTTTTTT.

The chain employs TRBV10-3 and TRBJ1-2; TRBD1 matches 8 bases. CDR1 and CDR2 from the germline V gene are ENHRY and SYGVKD. This CDR3 is 13 amino acids long. V was clipped by 6 bases and J by 6 bases; unmatched bases: 6. The CDR3 coding sequence is TGTGCCATCAGGCCTCAGGGGGCAAATGGCTACACCTTC. Translation: CAIRPQGANGYTF.

This chain uses TRBV9 with TRBJ2-7; 11 nucleotides line up with TRBD2. Germline values: CDR1 SGDLS, CDR2 YYNGEE. This CDR3 has 14 residues. J lost 6 bases, V lost 1 base, and 3 bases had no gene match. The CDR3 loop is CASSVLAGGGEQYF. Written as DNA, the CDR3 is TGTGCCAGCAGCGTACTAGCGGGGGGTGGCGAGCAGTACTTC.

The chain couples TRBV7-2 to TRBJ1-5; perhaps TRBD1 as D (6 bases). From germline, CDR1 is SGHTA and CDR2 FQGNSA. The CDR3 is 13 amino acids. V lost 4 bases and J 7 bases, leaving 11 bases between the germline ends. CDR3 nucleotides: TGTGCCAGCAGCTATGCACAGGGACAGCCCCAGCATTTT. It is translated as CASSYAQGQPQHF.

V is TRBV6-1 and J is TRBJ2-7; possibly TRBD1 or TRBD2 for D (6 bases each). Germline-derived CDR1 and CDR2 are MNHNS and SASEGT. The V gene lost 2 bases and the J gene lost 3 bases, with 11 bases spanning the gap. This CDR3 comprises 14 residues. The CDR3 region is CASSEQGRHYEQYF. The CDR3 nucleotides are TGTGCCAGCAGTGAACAGGGGAGGCACTACGAGCAGTACTTC.

The V and J genes are TRBV5-4 and TRBJ2-1; D is unclear. V was pared by 3 bases and J by 13 bases, with 14 bases between. Germline V gene sequence: CDR1 SGHNT, CDR2 YYREEE (reference sequence). This CDR3 has 12 residues. This CDR3 is CASSSLTRIQFF. CDR3 DNA: TGTGCCAGCAGCTCGCTGACCCGCATACAGTTCTTC.

The CDR3 sequence is CASSPLGTHLEGYTF. In nucleotides, the CDR3 is TGTGCCAGCTCACCACTCGGGACGCATCTAGAAGGCTACACCTTC. This chain joins TRBV18 and TRBJ1-2, with TRBD1 as a possible D gene (5 bases). The CDR3 spans 15 residues. The V end lost 1 base, the J end lost 8 bases, and 17 bases lay between the germline ends. Germline lookup yields CDR1 KGHSH and CDR2 LQKENI.

The rearrangement links TRBV19 to TRBJ2-5; a possible D gene is TRBD2 (6 bases). V lost 3 bases and J 4 bases, leaving 9 bases between the germline ends. The CDR3 loop spans 13 amino acids. The germline V gene has CDR1 LNHDA and CDR2 SQIVND (reference sequence). Here the CDR3 DNA reads TGTGCCAGTAGTATCGGAGGGAGAGAGACCCAGTACTTC. Amino acids: CASSIGGRETQYF.

As DNA, the CDR3 is TGTGCCAGCAGCCTATCTAATGAAAAACTGTTTTTT. Protein product: CASSLSNEKLFF. The V gene is TRBV11-2, the J gene TRBJ1-4, with D unclear. The CDR3 has 12 amino acids. The V and J ends lost 5 bases and 3 bases respectively, with 4 bases between them. Germline V lookup: CDR1 SGHAT, CDR2 FQNNGV.

The rearrangement joins TRBV6-5 to TRBJ1-6; D call uncertain. Looked up from germline, CDR1 is MNHEY and CDR2 is SVGAGI. V was clipped by 6 bases and J by 3 bases, with 12 bases between them. This CDR3 region has 15 residues. CDR3 region: CASRPPAVYNSPLHF. The CDR3 region has the DNA TGTGCCAGCAGACCCCCAGCGGTCTATAATTCACCCCTCCACTTT.

This chain uses TRBV4-1 with TRBJ1-6, with TRBD1 matching over 10 bases. The CDR3 is 14 residues long. Germline loops: CDR1 MGHRA, CDR2 YSYEKL. V lost 6 bases and J lost 10; bases outside the gene matches: 6. The CDR3 loop reads CASRPGTGVSPLHF. In DNA, the CDR3 is TGCGCCAGCAGACCCGGGACAGGGGTATCACCCCTCCACTTT.

The V call is TRBV3-1 (or the pseudogene TRBV3-2), the J call TRBJ2-5; weak D call: TRBD2 (5 bases). V lost 0 bases to trimming and J lost 2 bases, with 10 bases between them. The CDR3 runs 15 residues. Germline CDR1 is LGHDT and CDR2 is YNNKEL (reference sequence). The DNA of the CDR3 is TGTGCCAGCAGCCAAGATCTCGAGCGGCAAGAGACCCAGTACTTC. Residues: CASSQDLERQETQYF.

The rearrangement uses TRBV19 and TRBJ1-2; the match to TRBD1 covers 8 bases. Per the germline V gene, CDR1 is LNHDA and CDR2 is SQIVND (reference sequence). Trimming cost V 5 bases and J 5 bases; bases outside gene matches: 13. The CDR3 runs to 16 residues. The CDR3 region is CASSLNRPDREYGYTF. For the CDR3, the DNA is TGTGCCAGTAGTTTGAATCGCCCGGACAGGGAATATGGCTACACCTTC. The whole variable domain, filled in from reference TRBV19 and TRBJ1-2, reads DGGITQSPKYLFRKEGQNVTLSCEQNLNHDAMYWYRQDPGQGLRLIYYSQIVNDFQKGDIAEGYSVSREKKESFPLTVTSAQKNPTAFYLCASSLNRPDREYGYTFGSGTRLTVV.

Comment on this clone: The DNA is omitted, as the CDR3 cannot be located on it reliably, and the CDR3 follows TCRdb's listing. The J gene is TRBJ2-7, the V gene TRBV19; the table's D gene call, TRBD2, was not cross checked with the DNA. From germline, CDR1 is LNHDA and CDR2 SQIVND (reference sequence). The CDR3 comprises 13 residues, both ends counted. CDR3: CASSPFGAGEQYF.

The V gene is TRBV2, the J gene TRBJ2-4; D call uncertain. This CDR3 has 12 residues. Trimming took off 4 bases at V and 8 bases at J, with 9 bases between the two ends. Germline lookup yields CDR1 SNHLY and CDR2 FYNNEI. The CDR3 here is CASSGTKDIQYF. DNA for the CDR3: TGTGCCAGCAGTGGTACAAAGGACATTCAGTACTTC. Combining the CDR3 with reference TRBV2 and TRBJ2-4 gives the whole variable domain EPEVTQTPSHQVTQMGQEVILRCVPISNHLYFYWYRQILGQKVEFLVSFYNNEISEKSEIFDDQFSVERPDGSNFTLKIRSTKLEDSAMYFCASSGTKDIQYFGAGTRLSVL.

This clone appeared a few times. The chain carries TRBV2 and TRBJ1-1, with D uncertain. This CDR3 has 13 amino acids. CDR1 SNHLY and CDR2 FYNNEI come from the germline V gene. The V gene lost 2 bases and the J gene lost 0 bases, with 4 bases spanning the gap. CDR3 DNA sequence: TGTGCCAGCAGTGAACGGATGAACACTGAAGCTTTCTTT. Translating it yields CASSERMNTEAFF.

The chain has TRBV11-2 and TRBJ2-3; 11 bases fit TRBD2. V dropped 0 bases and J dropped 3; count of bases not matched to a gene: 8. Germline V gene lookup returns CDR1 SGHAT and CDR2 FQNNGV. The CDR3 is made up of 18 amino acids. The CDR3 region has the DNA TGTGCCAGCAGCTTAGATATACTAGCGGGAGTAGAGACAGATACGCAGTATTTT. As protein: CASSLDILAGVETDTQYF.

This clone was observed a single time. The CDR3 DNA is TGTGCCAGCAGCTTCTCGTCAGGGGACTACGAGCAGTACTTC. It yields the protein CASSFSSGDYEQYF. This chain connects TRBV7-9 to TRBJ2-7; D is perhaps TRBD1 (6 bases). Germline assignment: CDR1 SEHNR and CDR2 FQNEAQ (reference sequence). CDR3 length: 14 amino acids. V was pared by 3 bases and J by 3 bases, with 12 bases between.

The rearrangement links TRBV6-5 to TRBJ1-6; maybe TRBD1 (5 bases). V lost 6 bases and J lost 6, with 15 bases in between. The CDR3 consists of 15 residues. Per the germline V gene, CDR1 is MNHEY and CDR2 is SVGAGI. CDR3 amino acids: CASRNGGLGNSPLHF. The CDR3 nucleotides read TGTGCCAGCAGGAACGGGGGTTTAGGTAATTCACCCCTCCACTTT.

The chain couples TRBV5-1 to TRBJ2-5, with 9 bases lining up with TRBD1. The CDR3 is made up of 15 amino acids. Germline CDR1 and CDR2: SGHRS and YFSETQ. V lost 4 bases and J lost 2; bases outside the gene matches: 6. DNA for the CDR3: TGCGCCAGCAGCCCGGGGACAGGGAGTCAAGAGACCCAGTACTTC. Translation gives CASSPGTGSQETQYF.

The gene calls are TRBV19 and TRBJ2-1, with TRBD2 identical over 14 bases. With 6 bases clipped from V and 5 bases from J, the junction kept 12 bases outside the gene matches. Germline V CDR1 and CDR2: LNHDA, SQIVND (reference sequence). The CDR3 sequence is 18 residues long. Here the CDR3 DNA reads TGTGCCAGTAGCCGGTGGGGACTAGCGGGAGAATCTAACAATGAGCAGTTCTTC. This translates into CASSRWGLAGESNNEQFF.

The rearrangement uses TRBV5-4 and TRBJ2-3; TRBD1 might be the D (5 bases). CDR3 length equals 15 residues. Trimming removed 4 bases from V and 1 base from J, with 13 bases in between. Germline lookup yields CDR1 SGHNT and CDR2 YYREEE (reference sequence). CDR3 in DNA: TGTGCCAGCAGCCCCGGGCTCAGGGGCACAGATACGCAGTATTTT. Translated: CASSPGLRGTDTQYF.

This sequence joins TRBV7-9 and TRBJ1-2, with 7 bases fitting TRBD1. V lost 4 bases, J lost 0 bases, and 8 bases stayed unmatched. The germline V gene has CDR1 SEHNR and CDR2 FQNEAQ (reference sequence). There are 16 residues in the CDR3. This CDR3 is CASSSDRVEANYGYTF. CDR3 coding DNA: TGTGCCAGCAGCTCCGACAGGGTTGAAGCTAACTATGGCTACACCTTC.

This chain joins TRBV30 and TRBJ1-5, with 7 nucleotides matching TRBD1. The CDR3 extends over 13 amino acids. Germline V gene sequence: CDR1 GTSNPN, CDR2 SVGIG (reference sequence). V lost 3 bases, J lost 5 bases, and 4 bases stayed unmatched. CDR3 sequence reads: CAWRGTVDQPQHF. CDR3 bases: TGTGCCTGGAGGGGGACAGTCGATCAGCCCCAGCATTTT. The complete variable domain, with remaining parts taken from reference TRBV30 and TRBJ1-5, reads SQTIHQWPATLVQPVGSPLSLECTVEGTSNPNLYWYRQAAGRGLQLLFYSVGIGQISSEVPQNLSASRPQDRQFILSSKKLLLSDSGFYLCAWRGTVDQPQHFGDGTRLSIL.

This chain uses TRBV14 with TRBJ2-1; perhaps TRBD1 as D (5 bases). The V gene's germline CDR1 is SGHDN and CDR2 FVKESK. The V end was cut by 0 bases, the J end by 4 bases, with 22 bases between. The CDR3 covers 19 residues. The CDR3 is CASSQDEVTVLGLYNEQFF. CDR3 in DNA: TGTGCCAGCAGCCAAGATGAGGTGACAGTATTAGGCCTTTACAATGAGCAGTTCTTC.

This clone came up once. V usage is TRBV6-1 and J usage is TRBJ1-2; D remains ambiguous. This CDR3 has 14 amino acids. CDR1 is MNHNS and CDR2 is SASEGT in the germline V gene. Between the trimmed V and J ends, which lost 2 bases and 4 bases, there was a span of 11 bases. As DNA, the CDR3 is TGTGCCAGCAGTGAACGGTGGGTGAGCTATGGCTACACCTTC. This gives the protein CASSERWVSYGYTF.

The chain recombines TRBV2 with TRBJ1-2, with a possible D match to TRBD1 (5 bases). CDR1 and CDR2 from the germline V gene are SNHLY and FYNNEI. The CDR3 runs 15 residues. Trimming left V 4 bases short and J 4 bases short, with 16 bases between. The CDR3, as DNA: TGTGCCAGCAGTGCCGGCAGGGCGTCGCTCTATGGCTACACCTTC. Translated: CASSAGRASLYGYTF.